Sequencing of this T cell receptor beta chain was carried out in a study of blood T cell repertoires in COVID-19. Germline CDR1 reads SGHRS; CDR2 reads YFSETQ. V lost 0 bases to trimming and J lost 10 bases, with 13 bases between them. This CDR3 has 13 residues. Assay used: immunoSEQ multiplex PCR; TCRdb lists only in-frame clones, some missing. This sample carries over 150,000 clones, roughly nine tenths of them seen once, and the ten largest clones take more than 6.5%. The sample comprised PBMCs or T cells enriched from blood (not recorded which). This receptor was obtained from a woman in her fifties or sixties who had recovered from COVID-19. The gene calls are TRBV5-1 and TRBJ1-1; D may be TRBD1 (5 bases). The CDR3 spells CASSLAGLGGAFF. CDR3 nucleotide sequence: TGCGCCAGCAGCTTGGCAGGGTTGGGTGGAGCTTTCTTT. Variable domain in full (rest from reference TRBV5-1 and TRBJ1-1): KAGVTQTPRYLIKTRGQQVTLSCSPISGHRSVSWYQQTPGQGLQFLFEYFSETQRNKGNFPGRFSGRQFSNSRSEMNVSTLELGDSALYLCASSLAGLGGAFFGQGTRLTVV.